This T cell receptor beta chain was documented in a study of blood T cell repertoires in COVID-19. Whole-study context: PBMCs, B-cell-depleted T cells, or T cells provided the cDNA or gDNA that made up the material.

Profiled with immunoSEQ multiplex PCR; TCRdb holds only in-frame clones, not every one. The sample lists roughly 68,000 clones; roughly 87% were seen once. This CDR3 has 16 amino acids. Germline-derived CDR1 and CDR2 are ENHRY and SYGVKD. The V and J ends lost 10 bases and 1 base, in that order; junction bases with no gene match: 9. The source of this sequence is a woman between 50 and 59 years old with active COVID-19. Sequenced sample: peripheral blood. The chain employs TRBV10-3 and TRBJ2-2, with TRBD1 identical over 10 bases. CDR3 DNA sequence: TGTGCCACCCAGGGTGGGGACAGGGGGAACACCGGGGAGCTGTTTTTT. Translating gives CATQGGDRGNTGELFF.